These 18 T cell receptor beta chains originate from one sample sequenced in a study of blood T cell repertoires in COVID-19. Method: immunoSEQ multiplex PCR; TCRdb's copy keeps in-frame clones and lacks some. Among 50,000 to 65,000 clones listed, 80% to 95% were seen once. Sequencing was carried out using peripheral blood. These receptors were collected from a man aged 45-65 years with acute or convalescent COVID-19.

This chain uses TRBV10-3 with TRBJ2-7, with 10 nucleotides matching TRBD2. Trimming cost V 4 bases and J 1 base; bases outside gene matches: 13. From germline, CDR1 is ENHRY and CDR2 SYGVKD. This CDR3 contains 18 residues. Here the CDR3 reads CAISGPSPMTSGSYEQYF. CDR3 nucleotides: TGTGCCATCAGTGGGCCCTCACCAATGACTAGCGGGTCCTACGAGCAGTACTTC.

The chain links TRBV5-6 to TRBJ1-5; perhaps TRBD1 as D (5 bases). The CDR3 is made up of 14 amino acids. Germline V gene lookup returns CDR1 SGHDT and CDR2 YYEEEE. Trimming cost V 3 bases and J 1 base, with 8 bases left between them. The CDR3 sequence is CASSSPGSNQPQHF. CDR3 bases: TGTGCCAGCAGCTCCCCAGGGAGCAATCAGCCCCAGCATTTT.

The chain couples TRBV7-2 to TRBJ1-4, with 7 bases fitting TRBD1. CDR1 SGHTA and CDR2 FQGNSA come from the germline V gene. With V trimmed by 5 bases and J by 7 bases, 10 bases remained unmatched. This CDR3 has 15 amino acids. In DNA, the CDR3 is TGTGCCAGCAGCCCCTTTGACAGGGACGGTGAAAAACTGTTTTTT. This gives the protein CASSPFDRDGEKLFF.

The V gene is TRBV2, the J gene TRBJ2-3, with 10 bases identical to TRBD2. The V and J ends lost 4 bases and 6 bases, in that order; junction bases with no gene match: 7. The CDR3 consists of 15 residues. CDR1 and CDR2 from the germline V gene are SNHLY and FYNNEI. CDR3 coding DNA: TGTGCCAGCAGTGTTACGCTAGCGGGGGCGGATACGCAGTATTTT. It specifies CASSVTLAGADTQYF. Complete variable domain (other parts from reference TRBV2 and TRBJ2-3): EPEVTQTPSHQVTQMGQEVILRCVPISNHLYFYWYRQILGQKVEFLVSFYNNEISEKSEIFDDQFSVERPDGSNFTLKIRSTKLEDSAMYFCASSVTLAGADTQYFGPGTRLTVL.

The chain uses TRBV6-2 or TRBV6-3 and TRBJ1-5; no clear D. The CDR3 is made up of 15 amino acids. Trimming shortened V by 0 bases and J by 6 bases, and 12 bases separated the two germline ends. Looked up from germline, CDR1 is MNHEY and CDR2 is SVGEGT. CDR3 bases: TGTGCCAGCAGTTACTCTTCGGCAGGCGCTCAGCCCCAGCATTTT. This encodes CASSYSSAGAQPQHF.

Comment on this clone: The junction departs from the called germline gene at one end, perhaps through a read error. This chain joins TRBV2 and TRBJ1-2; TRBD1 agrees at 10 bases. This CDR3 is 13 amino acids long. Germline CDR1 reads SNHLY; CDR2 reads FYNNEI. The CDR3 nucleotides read TGTGCCAGCTACTACGAGACAGGGGGCCCCTCCAACTTC. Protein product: CASYYETGGPSNF. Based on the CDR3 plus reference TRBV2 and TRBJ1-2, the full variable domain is EPEVTQTPSHQVTQMGQEVILRCVPISNHLYFYWYRQILGQKVEFLVSFYNNEISEKSEIFDDQFSVERPDGSNFTLKIRSTKLEDSAMYFCASYYETGGPSNFGSGTRLTVV.

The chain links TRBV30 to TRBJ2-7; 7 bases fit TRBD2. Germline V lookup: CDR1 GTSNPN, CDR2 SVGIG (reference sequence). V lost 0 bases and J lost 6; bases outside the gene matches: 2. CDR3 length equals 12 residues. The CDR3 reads CAWSVAGIEQYF. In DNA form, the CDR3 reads TGTGCCTGGAGTGTAGCGGGGATCGAGCAGTACTTC.

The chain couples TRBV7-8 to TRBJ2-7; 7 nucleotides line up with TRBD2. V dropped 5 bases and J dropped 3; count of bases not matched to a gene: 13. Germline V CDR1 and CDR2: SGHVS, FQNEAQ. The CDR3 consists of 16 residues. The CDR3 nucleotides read TGTGCCAGCAGCCCACGGTCGGGGGGAGGGAACTACGAGCAGTACTTC. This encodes CASSPRSGGGNYEQYF.

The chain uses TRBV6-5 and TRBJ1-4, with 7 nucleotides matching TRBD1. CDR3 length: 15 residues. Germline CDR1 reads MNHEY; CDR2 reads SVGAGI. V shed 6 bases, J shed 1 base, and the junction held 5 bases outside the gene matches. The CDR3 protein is CASRTGTVTNEKLFF. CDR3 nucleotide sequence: TGTGCCAGCAGGACCGGGACAGTAACTAATGAAAAACTGTTTTTT.

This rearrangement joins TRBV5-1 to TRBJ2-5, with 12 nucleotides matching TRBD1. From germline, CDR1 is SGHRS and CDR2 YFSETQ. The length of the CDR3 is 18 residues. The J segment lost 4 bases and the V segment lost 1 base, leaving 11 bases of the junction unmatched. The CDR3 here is CASSLWPPGQGALETQYF. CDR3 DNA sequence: TGCGCCAGCAGCTTGTGGCCCCCGGGACAGGGGGCTTTAGAGACCCAGTACTTC.

CDR3 in DNA: TGTGCCAGCAGCTTGGGTATCCAGGGATGGATGAACACTGAAGCTTTCTTT. This encodes CASSLGIQGWMNTEAFF. V is TRBV5-8 and J is TRBJ1-1, with D perhaps matching TRBD1 (5 bases). This CDR3 is built from 17 residues. V lost 0 bases and J 0 bases, leaving 15 bases between the germline ends. CDR1 SGHTS and CDR2 YDEGEE come from the germline V gene.

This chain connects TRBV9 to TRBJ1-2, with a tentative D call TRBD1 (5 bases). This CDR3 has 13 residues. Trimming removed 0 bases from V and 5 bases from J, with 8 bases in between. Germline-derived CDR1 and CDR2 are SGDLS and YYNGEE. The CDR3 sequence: CASSVGGGYGYTF. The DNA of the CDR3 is TGTGCCAGCAGCGTAGGCGGGGGTTATGGCTACACCTTC.

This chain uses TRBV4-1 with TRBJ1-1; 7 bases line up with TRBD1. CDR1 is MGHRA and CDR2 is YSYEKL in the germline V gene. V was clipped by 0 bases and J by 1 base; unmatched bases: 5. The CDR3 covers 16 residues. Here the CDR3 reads CASSQDRGQPNTEAFF. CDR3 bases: TGCGCCAGCAGCCAAGATCGGGGACAGCCGAACACTGAAGCTTTCTTT.

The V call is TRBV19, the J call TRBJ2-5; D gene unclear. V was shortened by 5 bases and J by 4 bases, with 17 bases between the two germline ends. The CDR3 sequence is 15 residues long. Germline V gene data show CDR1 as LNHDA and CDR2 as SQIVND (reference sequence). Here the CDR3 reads CASSVTSARPETQYF. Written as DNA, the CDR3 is TGTGCCAGTAGTGTAACCAGCGCCCGCCCAGAGACCCAGTACTTC. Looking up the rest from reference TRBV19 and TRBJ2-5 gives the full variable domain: DGGITQSPKYLFRKEGQNVTLSCEQNLNHDAMYWYRQDPGQGLRLIYYSQIVNDFQKGDIAEGYSVSREKKESFPLTVTSAQKNPTAFYLCASSVTSARPETQYFGPGTRLLVL.

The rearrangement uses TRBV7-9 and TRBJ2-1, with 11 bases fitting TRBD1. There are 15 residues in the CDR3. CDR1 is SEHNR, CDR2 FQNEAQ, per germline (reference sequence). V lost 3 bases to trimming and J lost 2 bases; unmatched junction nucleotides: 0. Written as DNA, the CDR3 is TGTGCCAGCAGCTTGGGACAGGGGGCCTACAATGAGCAGTTCTTC. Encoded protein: CASSLGQGAYNEQFF. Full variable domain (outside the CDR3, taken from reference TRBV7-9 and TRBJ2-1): DTGVSQNPRHKITKRGQNVTFRCDPISEHNRLYWYRQTLGQGPEFLTYFQNEAQLEKSRLLSDRFSAERPKGSFSTLEIQRTEQGDSAMYLCASSLGQGAYNEQFFGPGTRLTVL.

As DNA, the CDR3 is TGCGCCAGCAGCTCAGTTGACAGGGGGCGAACTGAAGCTTTCTTT. Translating gives CASSSVDRGRTEAFF. V usage is TRBV5-1 and J usage is TRBJ1-1; 10 nucleotides match TRBD1. The V gene end was trimmed by 3 bases and the J gene end by 5 bases; junction bases not matched to a gene: 7. The CDR3 is made up of 15 amino acids. Germline-derived CDR1 and CDR2 are SGHRS and YFSETQ. The variable domain in full, with the rest retrieved from reference TRBV5-1 and TRBJ1-1, is KAGVTQTPRYLIKTRGQQVTLSCSPISGHRSVSWYQQTPGQGLQFLFEYFSETQRNKGNFPGRFSGRQFSNSRSEMNVSTLELGDSALYLCASSSVDRGRTEAFFGQGTRLTVV.

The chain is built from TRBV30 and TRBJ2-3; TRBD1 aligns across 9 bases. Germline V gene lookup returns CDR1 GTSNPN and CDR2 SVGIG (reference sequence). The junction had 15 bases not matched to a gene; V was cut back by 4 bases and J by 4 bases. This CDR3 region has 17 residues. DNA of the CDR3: TGTGCCTGGACCACAGGGACAGGGAAGTCGCGGGCAGATACGCAGTATTTT. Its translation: CAWTTGTGKSRADTQYF.

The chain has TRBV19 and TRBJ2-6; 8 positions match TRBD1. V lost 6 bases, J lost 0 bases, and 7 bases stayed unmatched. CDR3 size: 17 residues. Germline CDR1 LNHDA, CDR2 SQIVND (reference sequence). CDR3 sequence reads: CASRPGDRSSGANVLTF. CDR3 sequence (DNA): TGTGCCAGTAGACCTGGGGACAGGTCCTCTGGGGCCAACGTCCTGACTTTC.